This T cell receptor (beta chain) was retrieved from a study of cytomegalovirus exposure and HLA in healthy donors. Points from the study as a whole: The investigators catalogued 150 or so TCR beta chains as cytomegalovirus-associated.

Looked up from germline, CDR1 is MNHEY and CDR2 is SMNVEV (reference sequence). The length of the CDR3 is 12 residues. V lost 8 bases, J lost 9 bases, and 14 bases lay in between. The table came from immunoSEQ multiplex PCR; TCRdb's copy has only in-frame clones and leaves some out. The repertoire holds around 200,000 clones, with about 80% as singletons. Note on this clone: Its target is not known.

Sequencing was carried out using PBMCs. The receptor was derived from a woman under 30 in good health and CMV-seropositive. This chain uses TRBV27 with TRBJ1-5, with D possibly being TRBD1 (6 bases). The CDR3 loop reads CASGGGPGPQHF. CDR3 coding DNA: TGTGCCAGCGGGGGGGGCCCGGGGCCCCAGCATTTT.